This T cell receptor (beta chain) was found in a study of brain T cells in children with intractable seizures. Comment on this clone: Its antigen is as yet unknown.

The CDR3 has 14 residues. CDR1 and CDR2 (germline): SGHRS, YFSETQ. V was clipped by 4 bases and J by 4 bases; unmatched bases: 7. Produced via immunoSEQ multiplex PCR; TCRdb's table is partial and in-frame only. The table shows about 340,000 clones, with about 93% occurring only once. Time point specified: blood from clinic visit 5 months post-surgery; TSC patient then seizure free. The sequenced cases were selected for having the highest brain T cell transcript signatures. Before surgery, patients took at least one anti-epileptic drug. General study findings and limits: HCMV serostatus was not known, and viral specificity came from CDR3 similarity only. Absence of clones before surgery may stem from lower sequencing depth.

V is TRBV5-1 and J is TRBJ1-2, with 7 bases that match TRBD1. The source material was peripheral blood, sampled roughly 5 months after surgery. This clonotype originated in a boy under two years old with tuberous sclerosis and intractable seizures. CDR3 residues: CASSKGQTTYGYTF. CDR3 bases: TGCGCCAGCAGCAAGGGACAGACCACCTATGGCTACACCTTC.